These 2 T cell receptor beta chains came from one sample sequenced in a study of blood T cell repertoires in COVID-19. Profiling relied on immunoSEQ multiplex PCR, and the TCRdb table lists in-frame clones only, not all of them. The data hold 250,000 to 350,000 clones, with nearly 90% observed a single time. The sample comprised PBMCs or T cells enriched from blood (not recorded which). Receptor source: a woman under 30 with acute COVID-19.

The CDR3: CAISGGTPNEKLFF. In DNA form, the CDR3 reads TGTGCCATCAGTGGGGGGACACCCAATGAAAAACTGTTTTTT. The chain combines TRBV10-3 with TRBJ1-4; D might be TRBD1 (6 bases). V lost 4 bases and J lost 5, with 11 bases in between. This CDR3 has 14 amino acids. CDR1 is ENHRY and CDR2 is SYGVKD in the germline V gene.

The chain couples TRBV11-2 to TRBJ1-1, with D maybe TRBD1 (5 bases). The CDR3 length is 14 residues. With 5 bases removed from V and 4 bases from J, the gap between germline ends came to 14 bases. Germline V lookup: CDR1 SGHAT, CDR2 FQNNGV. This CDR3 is CASSPAGIGTEAFF. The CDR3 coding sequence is TGTGCCAGCAGCCCCGCAGGGATAGGCACTGAAGCTTTCTTT.